These 25 T cell receptor beta chains share one sample of origin, sequenced in a study of CD8+ T cells in alopecia areata. The sequencing template was cDNA reverse transcribed from extracted RNA. Clones were read by immunoSEQ multiplex PCR, and TCRdb kept only the in-frame ones, dropping some. Of under 250,000 clones listed, 50% to 60% are singletons. Sequences were derived from CD4+ T cells sorted from blood, sampled at week 0. The receptors derive from a human donor with alopecia areata.

This chain links TRBV30 with TRBJ1-5; D unresolved. The CDR3 extends over 11 amino acids. V was clipped by 7 bases and J by 6 bases, with 10 bases between them. Germline CDR1 is GTSNPN and CDR2 is SVGIG (reference sequence). The chain's CDR3 is CASGISQPQHF. For the CDR3, the DNA is TGTGCCTCGGGAATCAGTCAGCCCCAGCATTTT. The full variable domain, its missing parts supplied by reference TRBV30 and TRBJ1-5, is SQTIHQWPATLVQPVGSPLSLECTVEGTSNPNLYWYRQAAGRGLQLLFYSVGIGQISSEVPQNLSASRPQDRQFILSSKKLLLSDSGFYLCASGISQPQHFGDGTRLSIL.

This clone was detected a few times. This chain connects TRBV2 to TRBJ1-1; possible D gene TRBD1, 6 bases. The CDR3 is 11 residues long. With 8 bases removed from V and 12 bases from J, the gap between germline ends came to 16 bases. The V gene's germline CDR1 is SNHLY and CDR2 FYNNEI. CDR3 amino acids: CASRTTGTSFF. The CDR3 DNA sequence: TGTGCCAGCCGGACGACAGGAACGTCTTTCTTT.

This clone was counted only a few times. This chain joins TRBV6-1 and TRBJ2-7; a weak D match, TRBD1 (6 bases). Germline V gene data show CDR1 as MNHNS and CDR2 as SASEGT. Deletions cut 8 bases from V and 7 bases from J, with 12 bases between. CDR3 size: 11 residues. The CDR3 DNA is TGTGCCAGCCGCAGGGGTTTTGAGCAGTACTTC. Protein product: CASRRGFEQYF.

This rearrangement joins TRBV5-1 to TRBJ1-1, with 8 bases matching TRBD1. The CDR3 contains 14 residues. With 5 bases clipped from V and 2 bases from J, the junction kept 5 bases outside the gene matches. Germline CDR1 and CDR2: SGHRS and YFSETQ. In DNA, the CDR3 is TGCGCCAGCAGATTCGACAGGGGAAACACTGAAGCTTTCTTT. It is translated as CASRFDRGNTEAFF.

This rearrangement joins TRBV20-1 to TRBJ2-5; D not certain. V was shortened by 4 bases and J by 5 bases, with 8 bases between the two germline ends. Per the germline V gene, CDR1 is DFQATT and CDR2 is SNEGSKA (reference sequence). The CDR3 sequence is 11 residues long. The CDR3 DNA is TGCAGTGCTAACGCCCGGGAGACCCAGTACTTC. Translation gives CSANARETQYF.

The V call is TRBV4-1, the J call TRBJ1-1, with 10 nucleotides matching TRBD1. There are 14 residues in the CDR3. Germline values: CDR1 MGHRA, CDR2 YSYEKL. The trim removed 1 base at V and 7 bases at J, leaving 3 bases unmatched. CDR3 sequence: CASSQGQGAGEAFF. The CDR3 region has the DNA TGCGCCAGCAGCCAAGGACAGGGGGCCGGTGAAGCTTTCTTT.

The rearrangement uses TRBV9 and TRBJ1-2, with unresolved D. V was shortened by 3 bases and J by 1 base, with 13 bases between the two germline ends. This CDR3 contains 15 residues. The germline V gene encodes CDR1 SGDLS and CDR2 YYNGEE. The CDR3 sequence is CASSGPGLGNYGYTF. CDR3 coding DNA: TGTGCCAGCAGCGGACCCGGTTTGGGTAACTATGGCTACACCTTC.

This rearrangement joins TRBV7-3 to TRBJ1-1, with 10 bases lining up with TRBD1. The CDR3 is made up of 16 amino acids. Germline assignment: CDR1 SGHTA and CDR2 FQGTGA. With V trimmed by 1 base and J by 1 base, 3 bases remained unmatched. The CDR3 DNA sequence: TGTGCCAGCAGCTTAATGGGACAGGGGACGAACACTGAAGCTTTCTTT. This encodes CASSLMGQGTNTEAFF.

This clone appeared a single time. This chain uses TRBV9 with TRBJ2-3; 10 bases map to TRBD2. The CDR3 runs 15 residues. CDR1 and CDR2 (germline): SGDLS, YYNGEE. V lost 3 bases, J lost 2 bases, and 3 bases stayed unmatched. CDR3 in DNA: TGTGCCAGCAGCGATAGCGGGAGGCCCACAGATACGCAGTATTTT. Encoded protein: CASSDSGRPTDTQYF.

This clone was counted between two and nine times. V usage is TRBV21-1 and J usage is TRBJ2-7; the DNA was not compared with TRBD1, the D call given in the table. TRBV21-1 is tagged as a pseudogene. The length of the CDR3 is 17 residues. This chain's CDR3 is CANPPGGKVRSSYEQYF. The CDR3 coding sequence is TGTGCCAACCCCCCAGGGGGGAAAGTGAGGAGCTCCTACGAGCAGTACTTC.

The chain couples TRBV9 to TRBJ1-2, with TRBD1 matching over 9 bases. The germline gives CDR1 SGDLS, CDR2 YYNGEE. This CDR3 contains 15 residues. Trimming removed 4 bases from V and 4 bases from J; junction bases left unmatched: 8. In DNA form, the CDR3 reads TGTGCCAGCAGCTTACCCGGGACAGGGATCTATGGCTACACCTTC. Protein: CASSLPGTGIYGYTF. Based on the CDR3 plus reference TRBV9 and TRBJ1-2, the full variable domain is DSGVTQTPKHLITATGQRVTLRCSPRSGDLSVYWYQQSLDQGLQFLIQYYNGEERAKGNILERFSAQQFPDLHSELNLSSLELGDSALYFCASSLPGTGIYGYTFGSGTRLTVV.

V is TRBV5-1 and J is TRBJ2-5; D might be TRBD1 (6 bases). The V end was cut by 3 bases, the J end by 3 bases, with 15 bases between. The V gene's germline CDR1 is SGHRS and CDR2 YFSETQ. The CDR3 consists of 15 residues. CDR3 nucleotide sequence: TGCGCCAGCAGCTCCTCCGGGACACCCGAAGAGACCCAGTACTTC. Its protein is CASSSSGTPEETQYF.

The V call is TRBV18, the J call TRBJ2-1; 9 bases match TRBD2. V lost 3 bases, J lost 9 bases, and 9 bases stayed unmatched. CDR3 length: 15 amino acids. CDR1 KGHSH and CDR2 LQKENI come from the germline V gene. The CDR3 DNA follows: TGTGCCAGCTCACCGACGAGCGGGAGGTCGGGTGAGCAGTTCTTC. Amino acids: CASSPTSGRSGEQFF. The full variable domain, its missing parts supplied by reference TRBV18 and TRBJ2-1, is NAGVMQNPRHLVRRRGQEARLRCSPMKGHSHVYWYRQLPEEGLKFMVYLQKENIIDESGMPKERFSAEFPKEGPSILRIQQVVRGDSAAYFCASSPTSGRSGEQFFGPGTRLTVL.

The sample holds a few counts of this clone. The chain has TRBV7-3 and TRBJ2-3; 9 bases are a match to TRBD2. Looked up from germline, CDR1 is SGHTA and CDR2 is FQGTGA. J was trimmed by 6 bases and V by 2 bases; bases with no gene match: 9. The CDR3 runs to 16 residues. CDR3 amino acids: CASSLRSGRSRDTQYF. The CDR3 bases are TGTGCCAGCAGCTTACGAAGCGGGAGGTCACGCGATACGCAGTATTTT. The full variable domain, completed using reference TRBV7-3 and TRBJ2-3, is GAGVSQTPSNKVTEKGKYVELRCDPISGHTALYWYRQSLGQGPEFLIYFQGTGAADDSGLPNDRFFAVRPEGSVSTLKIQRTERGDSAVYLCASSLRSGRSRDTQYFGPGTRLTVL.

This clone was seen a few times. This chain connects TRBV23-1 to TRBJ1-5, with TRBD1 matching 7 bases. TRBV23-1 is designated an ORF whose function remains uncertain. With 3 bases clipped from V and 3 bases from J, the junction kept 17 bases outside the gene matches. The CDR3 contains 19 residues. CDR3 in amino acids: CASSQDPRAGGFLNQPQHF. The CDR3 DNA sequence: TGCGCCAGCAGTCAGGACCCGAGGGCAGGGGGATTCCTCAATCAGCCCCAGCATTTT.

V is TRBV29-1 and J is TRBJ2-7; 7 bases fit TRBD2. This CDR3 is 13 amino acids long. The germline gives CDR1 SQVTM, CDR2 ANQGSEA. V lost 0 bases to trimming and J lost 9 bases; unmatched junction nucleotides: 8. The CDR3 protein is CSVEEAGIFRQYF. In DNA, the CDR3 is TGCAGCGTTGAAGAAGCGGGGATATTCAGGCAGTACTTC.

The rearrangement uses TRBV30 and TRBJ1-1, with unresolved D. The CDR3 extends over 13 amino acids. The V gene's germline CDR1 is GTSNPN and CDR2 SVGIG (reference sequence). The V end lost 2 bases, the J end lost 6 bases, and 13 bases lay between the germline ends. The CDR3 here is CAWSFRVPAEAFF. Here the CDR3 DNA reads TGTGCCTGGAGTTTCCGGGTCCCGGCTGAAGCTTTCTTT.

This clone is medium-sized. The chain joins TRBV13 to TRBJ2-1; 8 bases are shared with TRBD1. V gave up 4 bases and J gave up 6 bases; unmatched junction bases: 2. The CDR3 extends over 13 amino acids. Germline lookup yields CDR1 PRHDT and CDR2 FYEKMQ (reference sequence). CDR3 amino acids: CASSSGQGNEQFF. The DNA of the CDR3 is TGTGCCAGCAGCTCCGGACAGGGCAATGAGCAGTTCTTC. The variable domain in full, completed from reference TRBV13 and TRBJ2-1, reads AAGVIQSPRHLIKEKRETATLKCYPIPRHDTVYWYQQGPGQDPQFLISFYEKMQSDKGSIPDRFSAQQFSDYHSELNMSSLELGDSALYFCASSSGQGNEQFFGPGTRLTVL.

This clone appeared once. This chain joins TRBV4-1 and TRBJ2-3; tentative D call: TRBD2 (5 bases). The CDR3 length is 15 residues. Trimming shortened V by 2 bases and J by 2 bases, and 11 bases separated the two germline ends. Germline V gene lookup returns CDR1 MGHRA and CDR2 YSYEKL. The CDR3 coding sequence is TGCGCCAGCAGCCAACACGGGGTGTACACAGATACGCAGTATTTT. Translated, it gives CASSQHGVYTDTQYF.

This clone occurred a few times. The rearrangement joins TRBV28 to TRBJ2-7, with 11 bases fitting TRBD1. This CDR3 contains 15 residues. Trimming removed 3 bases from V and 4 bases from J; junction bases left unmatched: 5. From germline, CDR1 is MDHEN and CDR2 SYDVKM. CDR3 bases: TGTGCCAGCAGTTTTCTAGGGACAGGGGGTTACGAGCAGTACTTC. This sequence encodes CASSFLGTGGYEQYF.

J is TRBJ1-4 and V is TRBV9, with D maybe TRBD1 (5 bases). Germline V CDR1 and CDR2: SGDLS, YYNGEE. The CDR3 runs to 15 residues. The V and J ends lost 4 bases and 0 bases respectively, with 10 bases between them. CDR3 DNA: TGTGCCAGCAGCCTTACGGGGGCAACTAATGAAAAACTGTTTTTT. Protein sequence: CASSLTGATNEKLFF.

This clone was counted only a few times. The chain carries TRBV14 and TRBJ2-5; the match to TRBD1 covers 8 bases. V lost 1 base and J lost 0; bases outside the gene matches: 7. Germline V CDR1 and CDR2: SGHDN, FVKESK. The CDR3 covers 17 residues. DNA for the CDR3: TGTGCCAGCAGCCAAGCCCGGACAGGGAGGTACCAAGAGACCCAGTACTTC. Protein product: CASSQARTGRYQETQYF.

CDR3 in amino acids: CASSEHTEAFF. The CDR3 DNA follows: TGTGCCAGCAGCGAGCACACTGAAGCTTTCTTT. The V gene is TRBV7-9, the J gene TRBJ1-1; D gene unclear. Germline CDR1 reads SEHNR; CDR2 reads FQNEAQ (reference sequence). Trimming took off 5 bases at V and 3 bases at J, with 4 bases between the two ends. This CDR3 contains 11 residues.

The chain links TRBV4-2 to TRBJ2-3; TRBD2 is a possible D gene (7 bases). The V gene lost 0 bases and the J gene lost 4 bases, with 14 bases spanning the gap. Looked up from germline, CDR1 is LGHNA and CDR2 is YNFKEQ. This CDR3 is built from 16 residues. The CDR3 DNA is TGTGCCAGCAGCCAAGATATGGCGGGGGCCCCAGATACGCAGTATTTT. Protein product: CASSQDMAGAPDTQYF.

The CDR3 sequence is CASSEAPTRGIEWAKNIQYF. For the CDR3, the DNA is TGTGCCAGCAGTGAAGCCCCAACCCGGGGCATTGAATGGGCCAAAAACATTCAGTACTTC. The chain employs TRBV2 and TRBJ2-4, with D possibly called TRBD1 or TRBD2 (5 bases each). Between the trimmed V and J ends, which lost 0 bases and 1 base, there was a span of 22 bases. Germline loops: CDR1 SNHLY, CDR2 FYNNEI. The CDR3 is 20 residues long.